This TCR beta chain was recovered during a study of T-cell memory formation after mild COVID-19 (dated by TCRdb to the early 2020s). For the study in its entirety: TCR sequence clusters from the two donors were found to be largely donor specific. T-cell clones expanding and contracting after mild COVID-19 in two donors were tracked by longitudinal TCRalpha and TCRbeta repertoire sequencing. The cohort was made up of two young adult volunteers, one female and one male, who were previously healthy.

There are a few counts of this clonotype. Its antigen is not yet known. No base qualities exist here, and no much larger clone lies one base off it. Including the terminal cysteine and phenylalanine, the CDR3 comprises 15 residues. Only CDR3 DNA remains: 45 bases, in frame from the first base. V lost 3 bases and J lost 3 bases, and the count of bases not matched to a germline gene is 5. The germline V gene supplies CDR1 SGHTA and CDR2 FQGNSA. Sequenced using an Illumina NovaSeq 6000. cDNA libraries for TCRalpha and TCRbeta were prepared by 5'RACE using constant-segment primers, with sample barcodes and unique molecular identifiers added. Trizol reagent was used to extract RNA from every sample. Libraries were amplified in two PCR steps, with a second sample barcode and Illumina TruSeq adapters added in the second step. Sequencing of libraries was performed on an Illumina NovaSeq with 2 x 150 bp paired-end reads. From the authors' description of their analysis: Demultiplexing of reads and collapsing into UMI-guided consensus sequences were performed with migec v1.2.7. Using mixcr v2.1.11, UMI consensuses were aligned to TRA and TRB V and J templates and then assembled into clonotypes. Expanded or contracted clonotypes were those called significant by both edgeR and NoisET, with noise models trained on biological replicates. For edgeR calls, the cutoffs were a false discovery rate-adjusted p below 0.01 and a log2 fold-change threshold of 1. PCA with hierarchical clustering of max-normalized trajectories of the 1000 most abundant clonotypes was used as exploratory dynamics analysis. Separately sequenced CD4+ and CD8+ repertoires were used to assign a CD4 or CD8 phenotype to each responding clone. The raw public data were reprocessed by TCRdb itself: fastp quality trimming at Q25, MiXCR clonotype calling, in-frame beta chains only. Each entry is one CDR3 protein sequence, shown with its most common DNA and genes. These V and J calls derive from TCRdb rather than the authors' analysis. Recorded for this sample are approximately 290,000 distinct CDR3 sequences; just under 20% of them occurred a single time. In total, the top ten clones hold roughly 20% of the sample.

PBMCs were isolated by Ficoll-Paque density gradient centrifugation. The paper's findings and limits, for the study overall: Only a couple of mild cases were covered by the study, and larger cohorts that include severe cases with pre-infection samples were considered necessary. Contracting CD4+ clones were located mainly in the CM and EM memory subsets, whereas CD8+ clones were found to be enriched in EMRA. From day 15 to 85, contracting clones showed balanced CD4/CD8 phenotypes, whereas a second wave of clones that expanded from day 15 to 37 leaned towards CD4+. Some responding clones were detected in pre-infection memory, suggesting pre-existing cross-reactive memory T cells joined the SARS-CoV-2 response. SARS-CoV-2 specificity was not confirmed for the second-wave clones peaking on day 37.

Sequenced sample: PBMCs or a T cell subset sorted from them (not recorded which). The clonotype comes from a man in his late teens or twenties who had mild COVID-19 (a few samples of this study predate the infection). The sample titles of this study are shuffled in the database, so cell type and time point are left out; the donor was told from shared clones. This chain joins TRBV7-2 to TRBJ2-3, with 8 central nucleotides matching TRBD2. The DNA sequence reads TGTGCCAGCAGCTTGCCGACTAGCGAGACAGATACGCAGTATTTT. It translates as CASSLPTSETDTQYF.